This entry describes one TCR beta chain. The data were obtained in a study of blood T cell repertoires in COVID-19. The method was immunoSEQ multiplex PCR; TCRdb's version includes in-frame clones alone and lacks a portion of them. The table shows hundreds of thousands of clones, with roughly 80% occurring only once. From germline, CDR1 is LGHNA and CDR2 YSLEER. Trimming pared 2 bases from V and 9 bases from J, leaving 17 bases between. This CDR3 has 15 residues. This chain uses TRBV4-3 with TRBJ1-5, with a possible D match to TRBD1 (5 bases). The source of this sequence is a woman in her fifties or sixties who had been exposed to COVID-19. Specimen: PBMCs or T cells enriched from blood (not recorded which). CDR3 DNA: TGCGCCAGCAGCCAAACCGGTGGGGGGGTAGGGCCCCAGCATTTT. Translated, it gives CASSQTGGGVGPQHF.